The clone carrying this TCR beta chain was found many times. Its target is not known. The data stem from a study of T-cell reconstitution after alpha-beta-depleted transplantation in children. Study observations and caveats: It was newly produced T cells that mostly accounted for T-cell counts and diversity one year after transplant. Reports say that about two months after transplant, the alpha-beta T cells came out of several hundred graft clones that had expanded.

Unique molecular identifiers featured in how the TCRbeta library was prepared. TCRdb re-called the PCR reads with MiXCR, one entry per CDR3 protein. The table records 250,000 or so distinct CDR3 sequences, approximately 8% of them present only once. This CDR3 is built from 14 residues. V lost 4 bases, J lost 6 bases, and 19 bases lay in between. Germline CDR1 reads SQVTM; CDR2 reads ANQGSEA. The V and J genes are TRBV29-1 and TRBJ2-7; D may be TRBD1 or TRBD2 (5 bases each). This specimen consisted of PBMCs, mostly from graft donor cells, obtained 180 days after TCRalphabeta/CD19-depleted stem cell transplant. The clonotype comes from a male patient younger than 18 who had a stem cell transplant for acute lymphoblastic leukemia, so the T cells may come from the graft donor. The CDR3 protein is CSVGWTSGAGEQYF. CDR3 nucleotide sequence: TGCAGCGTTGGATGGACTTCTGGGGCGGGCGAGCAGTACTTC.